This T cell receptor (beta chain) was observed in a study of T cells in Graves' hyperthyroidism and ophthalmopathy. Study in general: Peripheral blood was acquired at first diagnosis, ahead of any therapy whatsoever. Broader study findings: Ophthalmopathy and stable hyperthyroidism were separated by a 13 V-J model.

Exclusion of a patient resulted from uncontrolled infection, other autoimmune disease, pregnancy or lactation. The PBMCs had their origin in 10 ml of fresh peripheral blood. Regions amplified from RNA transcripts were the TCR beta CDR3 regions. HTBI primers were employed in a first-round RT-PCR of the TCR CDR3. TCRdb reprocessed the multiplex PCR reads with MiXCR, giving one entry per CDR3 protein. Among about 400,000 distinct CDR3 sequences, 11% to 15% were seen once, and the ten largest hold 28%. This clonotype has just a few counts. Its specificity is not known. V lost 3 bases and J 2 bases, leaving 14 bases between the germline ends. The CDR3 consists of 16 residues.

The clonotype originates from a middle-aged man with Graves' ophthalmopathy. The V gene is TRBV12-3 or TRBV12-4, the J gene TRBJ1-3, with a possible D match to TRBD1 (6 bases). The sequencing sample was made of blood. The CDR3 loop is CASSFGEGGPGNTIYF. Written as DNA, the CDR3 is TGTGCCAGCAGTTTCGGGGAAGGGGGTCCTGGAAACACCATATATTTT.